Only a few counts were recorded for the clone carrying this T cell receptor beta chain. Its specificity is not known. The sample comes from a study of identical twins. Each CDR3 protein is one row after TCRdb ran MiXCR on the 5' RACE reads. The data contain about 330,000 distinct CDR3 sequences, around an eighth of them singletons. Healthy Caucasians supplied all donations. Study results and limitations: High-abundance cord blood beta clonotypes had fewer insertions; memory repertoires showed none.

The CDR3 extends over 14 amino acids. Germline-derived CDR1 and CDR2 are SQVTM and ANQGSEA. Trimming pared 5 bases from V and 7 bases from J, leaving 18 bases between. The same data also contributed to another study, on yellow fever vaccine responses in identical twins.

The V call is TRBV29-1, the J call TRBJ2-1; the D gene is possibly TRBD1 (6 bases). The receptor was isolated from a woman aged 18-29 years in good health. What was sequenced was CD8+ T cells sorted from blood. DNA of the CDR3: TGCAGCGTTCCCCCCAGGGGTTCCTGGAATGAGCAGTTCTTC. This gives the protein CSVPPRGSWNEQFF.